The entry below describes one TCR beta chain. Its antigen is not identified. This entry belongs to a study of T cell repertoires in cytomegalovirus infection. Overall study context: An indication of both CMV infection and matching HLA type came from public TCR beta signatures.

TCRdb analysed the reads with MiXCR anew, one entry per CDR3 protein. The table includes about 140,000 distinct CDR3 sequences, roughly 6% detected once. Germline CDR1 is SEHNR and CDR2 is FQNEAQ (reference sequence). This CDR3 comprises 16 residues. The V end lost 10 bases, the J end lost 8 bases, and 26 bases lay between the germline ends. Study-level findings and limits: Cumulated frequencies of public TCR beta families served to identify carriers of CMV plus the relevant HLA. HLA-C-restricted TCR beta clonotypes specific for CMV led the ex vivo response.

Sequencing input: PBMCs. The TCR comes from a human donor in good health (CMV status not recorded). Some clones in this sample may be carry-over from other donors' samples. V and J are TRBV7-9 and TRBJ2-2; a weak D match, TRBD1 (5 bases). Written as DNA, the CDR3 is TGTGCCATCAGGGATTGGGATCCTGGCTTGCCGGGGGAGCTGTTTTTT. Translating it yields CAIRDWDPGLPGELFF.